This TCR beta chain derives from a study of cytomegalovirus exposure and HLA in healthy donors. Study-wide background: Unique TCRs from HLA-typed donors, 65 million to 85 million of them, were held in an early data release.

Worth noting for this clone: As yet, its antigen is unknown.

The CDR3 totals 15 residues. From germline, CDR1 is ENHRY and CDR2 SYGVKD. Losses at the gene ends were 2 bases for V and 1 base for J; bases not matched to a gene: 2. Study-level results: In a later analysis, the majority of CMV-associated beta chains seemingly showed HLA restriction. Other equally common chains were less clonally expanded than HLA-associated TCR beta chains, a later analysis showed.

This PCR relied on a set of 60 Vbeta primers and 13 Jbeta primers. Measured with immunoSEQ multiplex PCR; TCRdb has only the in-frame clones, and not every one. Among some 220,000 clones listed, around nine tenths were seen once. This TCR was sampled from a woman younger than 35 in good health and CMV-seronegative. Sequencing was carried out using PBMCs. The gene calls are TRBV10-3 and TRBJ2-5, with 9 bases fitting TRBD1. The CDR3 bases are TGTGCCATCAGTGAGGACAGGGGGATCCAAGAGACCCAGTACTTC. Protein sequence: CAISEDRGIQETQYF.